One sample yielded the 27 T cell receptor beta chains listed below, sequenced in a study of T cell responses to AZD1222 COVID-19 vaccine (dated by TCRdb to the early 2020s). The sample's time point label, decoded: baseline before first vaccination. The library was built by means of the immunoSEQ multiplex PCR assay. This immuneACCESS table, as held by TCRdb, lists in-frame sequences with V and J called but not all clones. Of the missing ones, under half trace to an unresolved V gene in checked studies; the others have no known cause. This sample gives about 79,000 clones in total; 80% of them show up just once. The top ten constitute roughly a fifth of the sample. The source material was peripheral blood, sampled on day 0 of AZD1222 vaccination. The source is an adult in good health.

This chain uses TRBV4-1 with TRBJ2-2, with TRBD2 as a possible D gene (6 bases). This CDR3 comprises 18 residues. V was shortened by 2 bases and J by 0 bases, with 16 bases between the two germline ends. Germline V gene lookup returns CDR1 MGHRA and CDR2 YSYEKL. In nucleotides, the CDR3 is TGCGCCAGCAGCCAATTTATTACGGGAGTAGCGAACACCGGGGAGCTGTTTTTT. This translates into CASSQFITGVANTGELFF.

This clone was seen just once. V gene TRBV14 combines with J gene TRBJ1-1; D gene unclear. The CDR3 contains 11 residues. The germline CDR1 and CDR2 sequences are SGHDN and FVKESK. The V end lost 0 bases, the J end lost 7 bases, and 3 bases lay between the germline ends. DNA for the CDR3: TGTGCCAGCAGCCAAGAGGATGAAGCTTTCTTT. Translated: CASSQEDEAFF.

The chain uses TRBV2 and TRBJ1-4; D is unresolved. V was cut by 5 bases and J by 2 bases, with 9 bases left in between. Germline V gives CDR1 SNHLY, CDR2 FYNNEI. The CDR3 runs to 14 residues. The CDR3 DNA reads TGTGCCAGCAGTCTTGGATGGACTAATGAAAAACTGTTTTTT. Translating gives CASSLGWTNEKLFF.

The chain links TRBV2 to TRBJ2-1; TRBD1 is a possible D gene (6 bases). Germline V gene data show CDR1 as SNHLY and CDR2 as FYNNEI. The CDR3 contains 14 residues. The V end was cut by 7 bases, the J end by 8 bases, with 18 bases between. The CDR3 loop reads CASTRDTTGYEQFF. In nucleotides, the CDR3 is TGTGCCAGCACCCGGGACACAACGGGATATGAGCAGTTCTTC.

The table lists this clone with a few counts. The chain employs TRBV6-2 or TRBV6-3 and TRBJ2-7; D gene unclear. The V gene lost 4 bases and the J gene lost 4 bases, with 8 bases spanning the gap. CDR1 is MNHEY, CDR2 SVGEGT, per germline. This CDR3 has 12 residues. This CDR3 reads CASSLSRYEQYF. For the CDR3, the DNA is TGTGCCAGCAGTTTGTCCAGGTACGAGCAGTACTTC.

V gene TRBV5-1 combines with J gene TRBJ2-1; no clear D. V was shortened by 4 bases and J by 8 bases, with 10 bases between the two germline ends. This CDR3 is 12 amino acids long. In germline, CDR1 is SGHRS, CDR2 YFSETQ. The CDR3 region is CASSPSIDEQFF. DNA of the CDR3: TGCGCCAGCAGCCCTTCCATCGATGAGCAGTTCTTC. The full variable domain, with the rest looked up from reference TRBV5-1 and TRBJ2-1, is KAGVTQTPRYLIKTRGQQVTLSCSPISGHRSVSWYQQTPGQGLQFLFEYFSETQRNKGNFPGRFSGRQFSNSRSEMNVSTLELGDSALYLCASSPSIDEQFFGPGTRLTVL.

As for this clone: This same CDR3 is encoded by further DNA sequences in the sample. The V call is TRBV11-2, the J call TRBJ1-5, with D perhaps TRBD1 (5 bases). Germline V lookup: CDR1 SGHAT, CDR2 FQNNGV. The CDR3 totals 14 residues. V was cut by 2 bases and J by 1 base, with 6 bases left in between. The CDR3 DNA is TGTGCCAGCAGCTTACAGGGCAGCAATCAGCCCCAGCATTTT. This codes for CASSLQGSNQPQHF.

This clone was found once. The J gene is TRBJ1-5, the V gene TRBV19; no reliable D call. The germline V gene encodes CDR1 LNHDA and CDR2 SQIVND (reference sequence). This CDR3 has 13 residues. Deletions cut 5 bases from V and 9 bases from J, with 14 bases between. CDR3 protein: CASSEGIGRPQHF. CDR3 coding DNA: TGTGCCAGTAGTGAGGGCATAGGGCGGCCCCAGCATTTT.

The chain carries TRBV7-9 and TRBJ1-4; 8 bases line up with TRBD1. The junction had 2 bases not matched to a gene; V was cut back by 5 bases and J by 0 bases. The CDR3 has 15 amino acids. Germline loops: CDR1 SEHNR, CDR2 FQNEAQ (reference sequence). This CDR3 is CASSATGATNEKLFF. The CDR3 nucleotides read TGTGCCAGCAGCGCGACAGGGGCAACTAATGAAAAACTGTTTTTT.

The chain combines TRBV5-6 with TRBJ1-4; 9 bases are shared with TRBD1. The CDR3 runs 16 residues. Germline loops: CDR1 SGHDT, CDR2 YYEEEE. The J segment lost 4 bases and the V segment lost 3 bases, leaving 7 bases of the junction unmatched. The DNA of the CDR3 is TGTGCCAGCAGCTCTACCGACAGGGGGATTAATGAAAAACTGTTTTTT. Protein product: CASSSTDRGINEKLFF. The entire variable domain, with the rest obtained from reference TRBV5-6 and TRBJ1-4, is as follows: DAGVTQSPTHLIKTRGQQVTLRCSPKSGHDTVSWYQQALGQGPQFIFQYYEEEERQRGNFPDRFSGHQFPNYSSELNVNALLLGDSALYLCASSSTDRGINEKLFFGSGTQLSVL.

This clone turned up a few times. The chain combines TRBV7-6 with TRBJ2-4, with 7 bases that match TRBD2. V shed 1 base and J 2 bases; nucleotides not matched to a gene: 5. This CDR3 is 16 amino acids long. Germline V lookup: CDR1 SGHVS, CDR2 FNYEAQ. CDR3 in DNA: TGTGCCAGCAGCTTAGAGGGAGGGAAGACCAAAAACATTCAGTACTTC. Protein product: CASSLEGGKTKNIQYF.

The chain recombines TRBV2 with TRBJ1-4, with D uncertain. The CDR3 runs to 17 residues. CDR1 and CDR2 (germline): SNHLY, FYNNEI. Trimming took 2 bases from V and 3 from J, leaving 16 bases between them. The CDR3 sequence: CASSEYTIGRPNEKLFF. In nucleotides, the CDR3 is TGTGCCAGCAGTGAATATACTATCGGACGGCCTAATGAAAAACTGTTTTTT.

This chain links TRBV4-1 with TRBJ2-7; 7 bases agree with TRBD2. This CDR3 has 14 residues. V was pared by 5 bases and J by 2 bases, with 6 bases of the junction left unmatched. CDR1 MGHRA and CDR2 YSYEKL come from the germline V gene. The CDR3 coding sequence is TGCGCCAGCAGCGCCAGCGGGGTCCCCTACGAGCAGTACTTC. This translates into CASSASGVPYEQYF.

This clone has just a few counts. The chain couples TRBV3-1 (or the pseudogene TRBV3-2) to TRBJ2-7, with D possibly TRBD1 on 6 matching bases. V lost 1 base and J 3 bases, leaving 10 bases between the germline ends. CDR1 and CDR2 from the germline V gene are LGHDT and YNNKEL (reference sequence). The CDR3 covers 14 residues. The CDR3 here is CASSQVGRGYEQYF. CDR3 nucleotide sequence: TGTGCCAGCAGCCAAGTGGGCAGGGGCTACGAGCAGTACTTC.

The V and J genes are TRBV4-1 and TRBJ1-2; D unresolved. Germline CDR1 reads MGHRA; CDR2 reads YSYEKL. The V gene lost 0 bases and the J gene lost 7 bases, with 21 bases spanning the gap. The CDR3 has 17 residues. The CDR3 sequence: CASSQDRRTTPTGGYTF. The CDR3 region has the DNA TGCGCCAGCAGCCAAGATAGAAGAACAACTCCTACGGGTGGCTACACCTTC.

Only one count was recorded for this clone. This chain joins TRBV2 and TRBJ1-2, with D maybe TRBD1 (5 bases). Per the germline V gene, CDR1 is SNHLY and CDR2 is FYNNEI. The CDR3 has 13 amino acids. V lost 8 bases and J lost 8, with 18 bases in between. DNA for the CDR3: TGTGCCAGCGGGCGACAGCCCTTAGAGGGCTACACCTTC. Amino acid sequence: CASGRQPLEGYTF.

The V call is TRBV28, the J call TRBJ1-5; D not certain. The CDR3 spans 12 residues. V shed 5 bases and J shed 2 bases, with 4 bases lying between them. From germline, CDR1 is MDHEN and CDR2 SYDVKM. The CDR3 region is CASSQGNQPQHF. As DNA, the CDR3 is TGTGCCAGCAGTCAGGGCAATCAGCCCCAGCATTTT.

The V gene is TRBV7-9, the J gene TRBJ1-5, with D unclear. The CDR3 has 12 amino acids. Germline V gene sequence: CDR1 SEHNR, CDR2 FQNEAQ (reference sequence). Trimming took off 3 bases at V and 4 bases at J, with 4 bases between the two ends. The CDR3 here is CASSFQNQPQHF. The CDR3 nucleotides read TGTGCCAGCAGCTTCCAAAATCAGCCCCAGCATTTT.

This clone has a handful of counts. The chain links TRBV30 to TRBJ1-1; no clear D gene. Between the trimmed V and J ends, which lost 0 bases and 0 bases, there was a span of 8 bases. The CDR3 extends over 14 amino acids. CDR1 is GTSNPN and CDR2 is SVGIG in the germline V gene (reference sequence). Here the CDR3 reads CAWSVGHLNTEAFF. Here the CDR3 DNA reads TGTGCCTGGAGTGTGGGTCATTTGAACACTGAAGCTTTCTTT.

This clone was seen only once. This chain connects TRBV6-5 to TRBJ1-6; 9 bases agree with TRBD1. CDR1 and CDR2 (germline): MNHEY, SVGAGI. The V gene end was trimmed by 6 bases and the J gene end by 10 bases; junction bases not matched to a gene: 10. The CDR3 is 15 residues long. In DNA form, the CDR3 reads TGTGCCAGCAGACCGGGACAGGGAAGGAGCTCACCCCTCCACTTT. It specifies CASRPGQGRSSPLHF.

The chain employs TRBV6-5 and TRBJ2-2, with 8 bases identical to TRBD1. V lost 2 bases, J lost 4 bases, and 6 bases stayed unmatched. CDR3 length equals 16 residues. Germline CDR1 and CDR2: MNHEY and SVGAGI. CDR3 nucleotide sequence: TGTGCCAGCAGTTACGGGCAGGGGGCGCCCACCGGGGAGCTGTTTTTT. Protein product: CASSYGQGAPTGELFF.

The chain joins TRBV3-1 (or the pseudogene TRBV3-2) to TRBJ1-3; D call uncertain. In germline, CDR1 is LGHDT, CDR2 YNNKEL (reference sequence). V lost 4 bases, J lost 2 bases, and 9 bases lay in between. The CDR3 contains 14 residues. CDR3 amino acids: CASSRTRPGNTIYF. The CDR3 DNA is TGTGCCAGCAGCCGGACTCGGCCTGGAAACACCATATATTTT.

The chain carries TRBV28 and TRBJ1-5; a possible D gene is TRBD1 (6 bases). The CDR3 loop spans 15 amino acids. The germline V and J ends were trimmed by 4 bases and 2 bases, with 12 bases remaining between them. Germline CDR1 is MDHEN and CDR2 is SYDVKM. CDR3 bases: TGTGCCAGCAGTTCCAGGGGTCTCGGCAATCAGCCCCAGCATTTT. This gives the protein CASSSRGLGNQPQHF.

The chain joins TRBV4-2 to TRBJ2-5, with D perhaps TRBD1 or TRBD2 (5 bases each). CDR1 is LGHNA and CDR2 is YNFKEQ in the germline V gene. The CDR3 has 15 residues. The V and J ends lost 1 base and 5 bases respectively, with 14 bases between them. CDR3 sequence reads: CASSQGDLWGETQYF. As DNA, the CDR3 is TGTGCCAGCAGCCAAGGGGACCTTTGGGGGGAGACCCAGTACTTC.

J is TRBJ2-7 and V is TRBV6-1; maybe TRBD1 (5 bases). This CDR3 has 14 residues. The V gene lost 2 bases and the J gene lost 5 bases, with 13 bases spanning the gap. Germline V gene data show CDR1 as MNHNS and CDR2 as SASEGT. Here the CDR3 DNA reads TGTGCCAGCAGTGAAAAAGGGGCCACGCACGAGCAGTACTTC. Encoded protein: CASSEKGATHEQYF.

This chain uses TRBV19 with TRBJ1-5; 8 nucleotides agree with TRBD1. Losses at the gene ends were 5 bases for V and 2 bases for J; bases not matched to a gene: 5. CDR3 length: 15 residues. Germline assignment: CDR1 LNHDA and CDR2 SQIVND (reference sequence). The CDR3 sequence is CASSSPGGGNQPQHF. The CDR3 DNA reads as TGTGCCAGTAGTTCACCAGGGGGCGGCAATCAGCCCCAGCATTTT.

The chain links TRBV11-1 to TRBJ1-1; D unclear. Per germline, CDR1 SGHAT and CDR2 FQDESV (reference sequence). Deletions cut 5 bases from V and 5 bases from J, with 15 bases between. This CDR3 region has 14 residues. CDR3 nucleotide sequence: TGTGCCAGCAGCCGGAGGTCCCGGGAGACTGAAGCTTTCTTT. As protein: CASSRRSRETEAFF.